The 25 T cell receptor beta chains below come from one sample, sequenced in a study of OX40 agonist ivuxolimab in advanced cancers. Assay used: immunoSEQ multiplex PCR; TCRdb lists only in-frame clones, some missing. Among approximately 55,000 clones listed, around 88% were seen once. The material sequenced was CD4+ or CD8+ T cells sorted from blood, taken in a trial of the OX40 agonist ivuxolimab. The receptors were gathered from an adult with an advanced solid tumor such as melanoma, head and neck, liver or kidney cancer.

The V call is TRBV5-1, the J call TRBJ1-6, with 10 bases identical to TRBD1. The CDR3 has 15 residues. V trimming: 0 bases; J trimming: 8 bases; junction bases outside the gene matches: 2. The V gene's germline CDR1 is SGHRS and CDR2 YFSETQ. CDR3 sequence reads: CASSLEGQGYSPLHF. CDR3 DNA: TGCGCCAGCAGCTTGGAGGGACAGGGGTATTCACCCCTCCACTTT.

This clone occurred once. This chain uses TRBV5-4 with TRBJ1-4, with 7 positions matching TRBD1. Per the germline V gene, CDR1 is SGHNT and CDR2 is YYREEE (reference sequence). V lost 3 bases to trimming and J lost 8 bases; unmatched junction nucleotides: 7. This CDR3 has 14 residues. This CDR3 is CASSSRQGYEKLFF. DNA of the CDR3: TGTGCCAGCAGCTCACGACAGGGTTACGAAAAACTGTTTTTT.

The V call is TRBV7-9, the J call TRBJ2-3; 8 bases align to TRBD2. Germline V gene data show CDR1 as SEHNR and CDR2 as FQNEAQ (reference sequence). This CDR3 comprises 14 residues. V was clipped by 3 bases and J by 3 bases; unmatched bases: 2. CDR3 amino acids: CASSFSGDTDTQYF. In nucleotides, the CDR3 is TGTGCCAGCAGCTTTAGCGGGGATACAGATACGCAGTATTTT.

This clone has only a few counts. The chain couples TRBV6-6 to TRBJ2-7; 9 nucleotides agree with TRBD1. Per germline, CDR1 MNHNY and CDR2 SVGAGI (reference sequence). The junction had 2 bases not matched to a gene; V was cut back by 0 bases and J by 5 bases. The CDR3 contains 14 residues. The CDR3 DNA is TGTGCCAGCAGTTACTCGAGACAGGGGGACGAGCAGTACTTC. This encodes CASSYSRQGDEQYF.

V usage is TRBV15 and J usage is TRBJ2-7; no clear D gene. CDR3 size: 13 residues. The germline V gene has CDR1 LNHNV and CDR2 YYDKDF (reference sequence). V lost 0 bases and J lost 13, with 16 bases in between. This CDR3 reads CATSREEQSSRYF. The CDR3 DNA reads TGTGCCACCAGCAGAGAGGAGCAATCGAGCAGATACTTC.

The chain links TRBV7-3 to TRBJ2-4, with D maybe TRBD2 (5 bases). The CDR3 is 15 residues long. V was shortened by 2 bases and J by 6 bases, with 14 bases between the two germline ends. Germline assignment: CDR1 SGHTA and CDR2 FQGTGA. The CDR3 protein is CASSLGGGRGNIQYF. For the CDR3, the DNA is TGTGCCAGCAGCTTAGGCGGAGGACGGGGAAACATTCAGTACTTC. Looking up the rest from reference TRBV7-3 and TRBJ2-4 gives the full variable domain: GAGVSQTPSNKVTEKGKYVELRCDPISGHTALYWYRQSLGQGPEFLIYFQGTGAADDSGLPNDRFFAVRPEGSVSTLKIQRTERGDSAVYLCASSLGGGRGNIQYFGAGTRLSVL.

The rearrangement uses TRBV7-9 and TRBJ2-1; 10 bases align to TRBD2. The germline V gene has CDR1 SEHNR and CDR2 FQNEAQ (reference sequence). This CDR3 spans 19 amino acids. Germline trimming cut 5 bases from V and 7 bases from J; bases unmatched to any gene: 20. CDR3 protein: CASSAPGTSVRRSVNEQFF. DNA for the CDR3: TGTGCCAGCAGCGCACCCGGGACTAGCGTCCGACGATCGGTAAATGAGCAGTTCTTC.

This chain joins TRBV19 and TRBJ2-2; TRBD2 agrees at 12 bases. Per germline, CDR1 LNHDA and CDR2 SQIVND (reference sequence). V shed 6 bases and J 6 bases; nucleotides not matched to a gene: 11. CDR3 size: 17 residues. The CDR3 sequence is CASRLGTSGRNPGELFF. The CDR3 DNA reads TGTGCCAGTAGACTAGGTACTAGCGGGAGGAATCCCGGGGAGCTGTTTTTT.

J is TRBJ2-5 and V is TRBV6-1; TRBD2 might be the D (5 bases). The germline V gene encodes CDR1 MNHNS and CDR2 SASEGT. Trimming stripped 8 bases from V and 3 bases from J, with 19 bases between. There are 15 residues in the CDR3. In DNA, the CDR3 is TGTGCCAGCTCCAAGCGGCTATTAACGGAAGAGACCCAGTACTTC. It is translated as CASSKRLLTEETQYF.

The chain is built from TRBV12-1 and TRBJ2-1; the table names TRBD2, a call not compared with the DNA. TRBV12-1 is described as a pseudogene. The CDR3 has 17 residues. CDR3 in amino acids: CASSFGGSGRLNNEQFF. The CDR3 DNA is TGTGCCAGCAGCTTTGGGGGGAGCGGGAGGCTTAACAATGAGCAGTTCTTC.

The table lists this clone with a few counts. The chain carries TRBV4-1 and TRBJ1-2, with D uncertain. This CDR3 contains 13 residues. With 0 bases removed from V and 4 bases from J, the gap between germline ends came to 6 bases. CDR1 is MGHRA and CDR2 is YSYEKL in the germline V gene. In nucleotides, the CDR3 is TGCGCCAGCAGCCAAGAGGATGGCTATGGCTACACCTTC. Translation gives CASSQEDGYGYTF.

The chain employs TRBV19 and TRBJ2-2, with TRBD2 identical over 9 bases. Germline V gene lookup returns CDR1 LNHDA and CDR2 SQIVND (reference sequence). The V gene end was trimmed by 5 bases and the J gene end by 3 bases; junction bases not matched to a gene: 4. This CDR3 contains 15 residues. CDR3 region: CASSPTSGHTGELFF. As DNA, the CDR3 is TGTGCCAGTAGTCCCACTAGCGGGCACACCGGGGAGCTGTTTTTT.

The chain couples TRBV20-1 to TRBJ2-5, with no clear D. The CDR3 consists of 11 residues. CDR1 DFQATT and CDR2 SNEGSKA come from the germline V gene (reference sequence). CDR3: CIPDGKETQYF. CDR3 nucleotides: TGCATTCCGGACGGAAAAGAGACCCAGTACTTC.

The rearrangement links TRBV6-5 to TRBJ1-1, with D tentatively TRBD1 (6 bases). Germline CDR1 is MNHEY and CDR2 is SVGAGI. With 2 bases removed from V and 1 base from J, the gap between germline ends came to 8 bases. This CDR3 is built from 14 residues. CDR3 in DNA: TGTGCCAGCAGTTACGGACAGCCGAACACTGAAGCTTTCTTT. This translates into CASSYGQPNTEAFF.

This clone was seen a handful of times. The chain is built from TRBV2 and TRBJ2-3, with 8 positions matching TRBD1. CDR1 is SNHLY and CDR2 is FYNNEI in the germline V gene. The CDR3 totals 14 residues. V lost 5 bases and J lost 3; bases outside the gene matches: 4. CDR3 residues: CASSRDRGTDTQYF. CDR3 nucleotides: TGTGCCAGCAGTCGTGACAGGGGAACAGATACGCAGTATTTT.

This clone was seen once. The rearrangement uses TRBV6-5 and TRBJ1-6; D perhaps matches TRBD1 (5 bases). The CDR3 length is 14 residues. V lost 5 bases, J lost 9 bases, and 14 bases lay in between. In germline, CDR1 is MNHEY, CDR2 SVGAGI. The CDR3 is CASSEGTASSPLHF. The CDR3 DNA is TGTGCCAGCAGTGAGGGGACTGCATCTTCACCCCTCCACTTT.

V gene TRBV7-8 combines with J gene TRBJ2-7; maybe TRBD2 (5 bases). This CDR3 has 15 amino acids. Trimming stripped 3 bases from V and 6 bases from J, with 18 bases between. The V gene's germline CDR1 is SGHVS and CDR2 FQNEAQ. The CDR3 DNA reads TGTGCCAGCAGCTTCCCTGGCGGGTTCGGGCCCGAGCAGTACTTC. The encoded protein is CASSFPGGFGPEQYF. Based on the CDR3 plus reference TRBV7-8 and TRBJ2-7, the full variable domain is GAGVSQSPRYKVAKRGQDVALRCDPISGHVSLFWYQQALGQGPEFLTYFQNEAQLDKSGLPSDRFFAERPEGSVSTLKIQRTQQEDSAVYLCASSFPGGFGPEQYFGPGTRLTVT.

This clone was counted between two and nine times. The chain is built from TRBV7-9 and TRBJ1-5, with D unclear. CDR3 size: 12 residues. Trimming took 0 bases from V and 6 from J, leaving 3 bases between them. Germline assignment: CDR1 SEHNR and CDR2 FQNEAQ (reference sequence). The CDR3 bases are TGTGCCAGCAGCTTAGCGCTTCAGCCCCAGCATTTT. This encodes CASSLALQPQHF.

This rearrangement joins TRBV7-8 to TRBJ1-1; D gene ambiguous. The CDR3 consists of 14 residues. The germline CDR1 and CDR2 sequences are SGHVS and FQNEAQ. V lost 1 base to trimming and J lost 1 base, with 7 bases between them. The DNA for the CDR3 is TGTGCCAGCAGCTTAGTAAGCCCGAACACTGAAGCTTTCTTT. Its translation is CASSLVSPNTEAFF.

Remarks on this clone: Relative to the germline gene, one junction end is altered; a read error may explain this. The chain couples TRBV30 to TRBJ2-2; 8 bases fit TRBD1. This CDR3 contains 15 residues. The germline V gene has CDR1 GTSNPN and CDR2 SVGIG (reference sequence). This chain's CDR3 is CACRGRRANAGELFF. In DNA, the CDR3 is TGTGCCTGCAGGGGGCGGCGAGCGAACGCCGGGGAGCTGTTTTTT.

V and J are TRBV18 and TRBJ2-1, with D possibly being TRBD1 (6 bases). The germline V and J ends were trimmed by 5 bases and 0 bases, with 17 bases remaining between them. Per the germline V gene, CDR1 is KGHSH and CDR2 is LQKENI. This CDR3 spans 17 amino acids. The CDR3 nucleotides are TGTGCCAGCTCATTTCGGGACACCCCGAGCTCCTACAATGAGCAGTTCTTC. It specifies CASSFRDTPSSYNEQFF.

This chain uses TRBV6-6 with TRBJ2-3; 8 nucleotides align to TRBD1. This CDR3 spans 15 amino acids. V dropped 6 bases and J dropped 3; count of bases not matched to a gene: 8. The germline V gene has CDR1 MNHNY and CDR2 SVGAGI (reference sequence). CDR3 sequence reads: CASSLGQGWTDTQYF. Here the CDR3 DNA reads TGTGCCAGCAGCCTCGGACAGGGATGGACAGATACGCAGTATTTT.

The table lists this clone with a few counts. This chain's CDR3 is CASRETSGIYEQYF. CDR3 bases: TGTGCCAGTAGGGAGACTAGCGGGATATACGAGCAGTACTTC. The genes are TRBV19 and TRBJ2-7; TRBD2 agrees at 11 bases. The CDR3 has 14 residues. V lost 6 bases to trimming and J lost 4 bases; unmatched junction nucleotides: 5. The germline CDR1 and CDR2 sequences are LNHDA and SQIVND (reference sequence).

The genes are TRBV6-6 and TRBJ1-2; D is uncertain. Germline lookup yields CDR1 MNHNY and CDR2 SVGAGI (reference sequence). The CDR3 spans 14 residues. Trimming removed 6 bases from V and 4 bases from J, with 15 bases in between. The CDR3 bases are TGTGCCAGCAGAGAGGACGGAGGCATCTATGGCTACACCTTC. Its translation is CASREDGGIYGYTF.

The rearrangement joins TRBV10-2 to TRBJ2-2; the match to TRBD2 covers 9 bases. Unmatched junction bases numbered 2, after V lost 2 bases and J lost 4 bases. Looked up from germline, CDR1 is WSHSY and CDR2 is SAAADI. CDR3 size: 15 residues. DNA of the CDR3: TGCGCCAGCAGTGAGGCGGGAGGGTCCACCGGGGAGCTGTTTTTT. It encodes CASSEAGGSTGELFF.